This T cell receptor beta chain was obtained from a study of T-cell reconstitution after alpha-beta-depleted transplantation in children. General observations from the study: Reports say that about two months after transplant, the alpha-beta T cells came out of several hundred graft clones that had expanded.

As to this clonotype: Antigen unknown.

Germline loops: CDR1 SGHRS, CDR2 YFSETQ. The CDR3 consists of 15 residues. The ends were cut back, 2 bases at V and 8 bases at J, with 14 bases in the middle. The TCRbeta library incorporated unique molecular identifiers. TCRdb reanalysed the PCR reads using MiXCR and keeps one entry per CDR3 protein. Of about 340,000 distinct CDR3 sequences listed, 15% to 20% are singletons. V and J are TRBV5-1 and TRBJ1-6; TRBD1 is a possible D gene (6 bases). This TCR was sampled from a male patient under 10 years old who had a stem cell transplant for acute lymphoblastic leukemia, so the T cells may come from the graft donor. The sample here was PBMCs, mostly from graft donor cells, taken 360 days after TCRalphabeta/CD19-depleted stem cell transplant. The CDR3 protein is CASSFSQGTDSPLHF. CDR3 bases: TGCGCCAGCAGCTTCAGTCAGGGGACGGATTCACCCCTCCACTTT.